This paragraph covers one T cell receptor beta chain sequence. This record comes from a study of T cells in Graves' hyperthyroidism and ophthalmopathy. Looked up from germline, CDR1 is SEHNR and CDR2 is FQNEAQ (reference sequence). Trimming removed 1 base from V and 5 bases from J, with 8 bases in between. The CDR3 is 13 residues long. Diagnosis relied on clinical symptoms, serum thyroxine and TRAb, thyroid ultrasound and orbital computed tomography. There were TCR beta CDR3 regions amplified from RNA transcripts. The primer set for the first-round RT-PCR of the TCR CDR3 was HTBI. TCRdb called the multiplex PCR reads again in MiXCR, with one record for every CDR3 protein. This sample has hundreds of thousands of distinct CDR3 sequences, with about 16% found just once.

The TCR sequence derives from a woman between 18 and 29 years old with Graves' ophthalmopathy. The sequencing input was blood. This chain links TRBV7-9 with TRBJ1-1; unclear D gene. The CDR3, as DNA: TGTGCCAGCAGCTTAGAGCTGGGTACTGAAGCTTTCTTT. This gives the protein CASSLELGTEAFF.